The TCR beta chain under discussion was sequenced for a study of synovial regulatory T cells in juvenile arthritis (dated by TCRdb to the mid-2010s). Turning to the overall study: Among the sequenced patients, a few were classified as therapy-naive, methotrexate plus infliximab was given to one, methotrexate was given to over five, and treatment information was unavailable for one. Although effector T cell subsets in the cohort were also sequenced for comparisons, the Treg dataset on its own covers only blood and synovial fluid Treg cells. Treg and Teff subsets from roughly 10 JIA patients with active disease were included in the TCR repertoire comparisons. TCRbeta CDR3 repertoires of blood iaTreg cells, other blood Treg cells and synovial fluid Treg cells from matched patient samples were compared in the study. Study-level results and caveats: More CDR3 sequences were shared by synovial Treg cells with iaTreg cells than with other blood Treg cells, and a closer relation was confirmed by Chao-Jaccard similarity. iaTreg TCR repertoires were found to be largely private across patients and to partially overlap with synovial Teff and blood CPL repertoires.

Synovial samples were synovial fluid collected alongside matched peripheral blood from each patient with active arthritis. TCR repertoires were obtained from around 11 juvenile idiopathic arthritis patients with active disease who had not reached inactive disease, of whom 3 were polyarticular and 8 were oligoarticular. The median age of the TCR-sequenced patients was more than 10 years (range roughly 2.4-25), and their median disease duration was about 7 years (range 0.2-19.1). FOXP3 TSDR demethylation in synovial Treg cells was comparable to that in blood Treg cells and healthy-donor Treg cells, supporting bona fide regulatory lineage commitment of the synovial Treg cells. Samples for TCR repertoire analysis came from two centres in Italy. Library method: the immunoSEQ multiplex PCR assay. Adaptive Biotechnologies carried out the TCRbeta CDR3 sequencing. In the source study's methods: Repertoire similarity was assessed with the Chao-modified Jaccard index and with the median clonotype overlap from 200 random subsamples of equal sample size. Similarity analyses used either productive nucleotide sequences or in silico-translated amino acid sequences. Repertoires were compared using hierarchical clustering with single linkage and t-SNE, both based on Chao-modified Jaccard distances. Repertoire diversity was measured with the Renyi index after sample size normalisation across a range of alpha values. TCRdb took this table from immuneACCESS and kept in-frame rearrangements with V and J called. Such tables lack part of the clones; where checked against another copy, unresolved V genes explain under half of the gap, and the rest is unexplained. That table gives V, J and clone size, and the DNA gave D and trimming. The table for this sample shows over a thousand clones. The leading ten clones occupy around a quarter of the sample.

Frequency alone marks this clone as medium-sized (0.01 to 0.1%); no count is stored. Its antigen target is currently unknown. Looking up the germline V gene yields CDR1 LGHNA and CDR2 YSLEER. The CDR3 measures 17 amino acids from cysteine to phenylalanine. DNA for this receptor is not on file. The rearranged chain carries TRBV4-3 and TRBJ2-3; checking the TCRdb D call of TRBD1 is not possible without DNA. The sample was Treg cells from the synovium. The receptor was derived from a donor aged 2-30 years with juvenile idiopathic arthritis. The CDR3 sequence is CASSHPGTGSHRYTQYF.